Following are 18 T cell receptor beta chains from one sample sequenced in a study of T cells after yellow fever vaccination (dated by TCRdb to 2018 to 2020). The library was built by means of 5' RACE. The data were produced on an Illumina HiSeq 2500. The public reads were reprocessed in TCRdb via fastp at Q25 and MiXCR, keeping in-frame beta chains. Records with the same CDR3 protein are collapsed into one entry carrying the most frequent genes and DNA. This sample lists about 50,000 distinct CDR3 sequences; approximately 7% were detected once. The ten top clones hold roughly 40% of the sample. Interpreted using the paper, the treatment or condition label stands for: live attenuated yellow fever vaccine strain. The sample consisted of CD8+ T cells sorted from PBMCs, taken on the day of the first yellow fever vaccination. The receptors stem from a man aged 18-30 years who received the YFV17D yellow fever vaccine.

The gene calls are TRBV27 and TRBJ1-5; tentatively, D is TRBD1 (6 bases). The CDR3 totals 17 residues. V lost 3 bases and J 0 bases, leaving 15 bases between the germline ends. The V gene's germline CDR1 is MNHEY and CDR2 SMNVEV (reference sequence). For the CDR3, the DNA is TGTGCCAGCAGTTTCTCCGGGACACCTTATAGCAATCAGCCCCAGCATTTT. Amino acids: CASSFSGTPYSNQPQHF.

This clonotype was counted between two and nine times. The chain has TRBV4-2 and TRBJ1-6; no reliable D call. This CDR3 is built from 13 residues. The V and J ends lost 1 base and 9 bases respectively, with 7 bases between them. Per the germline V gene, CDR1 is LGHNA and CDR2 is YNFKEQ. The CDR3 DNA is TGTGCCAGCAGCCAAGGTGAGGGTTCACCCCTCCACTTT. The encoded protein is CASSQGEGSPLHF.

This rearrangement joins TRBV6-5 to TRBJ2-3, with D maybe TRBD2 (5 bases). Trimming left V 2 bases short and J 0 bases short, with 6 bases between. CDR1 is MNHEY and CDR2 is SVGAGI in the germline V gene. This CDR3 is 14 amino acids long. In nucleotides, the CDR3 is TGTGCCAGCAGTTACAGCGGAAGCACAGATACGCAGTATTTT. Translation gives CASSYSGSTDTQYF.

This clonotype was found many times. This chain joins TRBV7-9 and TRBJ1-1, with D possibly matching TRBD1 (5 bases). V lost 8 bases and J lost 3, with 13 bases in between. Germline CDR1 reads SEHNR; CDR2 reads FQNEAQ (reference sequence). This CDR3 has 13 residues. The CDR3 is CASGGVYYTEAFF. For the CDR3, the DNA is TGTGCCAGCGGGGGGGTATATTACACTGAAGCTTTCTTT.

The chain uses TRBV18 and TRBJ2-5, with TRBD1 matching 11 bases. The V segment lost 3 bases and the J segment 7 bases; nucleotides outside the gene matches: 7. The CDR3 is made up of 15 amino acids. From germline, CDR1 is KGHSH and CDR2 LQKENI. The CDR3 sequence: CASSPDRGPHGTQYF. The CDR3 DNA sequence: TGTGCCAGCTCACCGGACAGGGGGCCGCATGGGACCCAGTACTTC.

The sample holds many counts of this clonotype. The chain couples TRBV7-2 to TRBJ2-1, with D hard to call. This CDR3 region has 12 residues. Germline CDR1 is SGHTA and CDR2 is FQGNSA. V was trimmed by 2 bases and J by 8 bases, leaving 7 bases between them. CDR3 sequence (DNA): TGTGCCAGCAGCTTATACCCCGATGAGCAGTTCTTC. This encodes CASSLYPDEQFF. Together with reference TRBV7-2 and TRBJ2-1, the CDR3 gives the full variable domain: GAGVSQSPSNKVTEKGKDVELRCDPISGHTALYWYRQSLGQGLEFLIYFQGNSAPDKSGLPSDRFSAERTGGSVSTLTIQRTQQEDSAVYLCASSLYPDEQFFGPGTRLTVL.

This clonotype was observed at least ten times. The J gene is TRBJ2-1, the V gene TRBV7-9; D gene unclear. V shed 8 bases and J shed 3 bases, with 5 bases lying between them. CDR1 and CDR2 (germline): SEHNR, FQNEAQ (reference sequence). This CDR3 is built from 11 residues. The CDR3 loop is CASDIYNEQFF. The CDR3 DNA is TGTGCCAGCGATATCTACAATGAGCAGTTCTTC.

This clonotype was found a few times. At one end the junction does not follow the germline gene, possibly because of a read error. The CDR3 reads CASSLTGQEYNLAGSSTEAFF. The DNA for the CDR3 is TGTGCCAGCAGCCTAACGGGACAGGAGTATAACTTGGCAGGTTCGAGCACTGAAGCTTTCTTT. V is TRBV7-3 and J is TRBJ1-1; 8 nucleotides agree with TRBD1. CDR1 and CDR2 from the germline V gene are SGHTA and FQGTGA. The CDR3 is 21 amino acids.

This clonotype came up a few times. CDR3 protein: CASSVVSGVRGSSGANVLTF. CDR3 DNA sequence: TGTGCCAGCAGCGTAGTTTCGGGCGTCAGGGGATCGTCAGGGGCCAACGTCCTGACTTTC. The gene calls are TRBV9 and TRBJ2-6; maybe TRBD1 (6 bases). The CDR3 has 20 amino acids. In germline, CDR1 is SGDLS, CDR2 YYNGEE. V was pared by 0 bases and J by 4 bases, with 23 bases between.

Points on this clonotype: A junction boundary mismatches the germline segment, possibly from a read error. J is TRBJ2-1 and V is TRBV19, with D hard to call. The CDR3 length is 12 residues. CDR1 is LNHDA, CDR2 SQIVND, per germline (reference sequence). This CDR3 reads CASSNEYNERFF. CDR3 nucleotides: TGTGCCAGTAGTAACGAGTACAATGAGCGGTTCTTC.

The CDR3 bases are TGTGCCTGGAGTGTAGGGGGTATTGATCAGCCCCAGCATTTT. It encodes CAWSVGGIDQPQHF. The chain links TRBV30 to TRBJ1-5, with D perhaps TRBD1 (6 bases). V lost 0 bases, J lost 5 bases, and 11 bases lay in between. CDR1 GTSNPN and CDR2 SVGIG come from the germline V gene (reference sequence). The CDR3 totals 14 residues.

Ten or more counts support this clonotype. The rearrangement joins TRBV5-1 to TRBJ2-7; possible D gene TRBD2, 5 bases. Trimming shortened V by 0 bases and J by 2 bases, and 9 bases separated the two germline ends. The CDR3 covers 14 residues. Germline CDR1 and CDR2: SGHRS and YFSETQ. For the CDR3, the DNA is TGCGCCAGCAGCTTGGGGGAGAGACCCTACGAGCAGTACTTC. It codes for CASSLGERPYEQYF.

This chain joins TRBV5-1 and TRBJ1-6; 7 bases are shared with TRBD1. The CDR3 spans 15 residues. Unmatched junction bases numbered 5, after V lost 4 bases and J lost 4 bases. Per germline, CDR1 SGHRS and CDR2 YFSETQ. The CDR3 protein is CASSPGTEYNSPLHF. The CDR3 region has the DNA TGCGCCAGCAGCCCTGGGACAGAGTATAATTCACCCCTCCACTTT.

V usage is TRBV28 and J usage is TRBJ2-3; D might be TRBD2 (6 bases). Deletions cut 6 bases from V and 0 bases from J, with 10 bases between. The germline gives CDR1 MDHEN, CDR2 SYDVKM. The CDR3 runs 14 residues. CDR3 in amino acids: CASSVRGSTDTQYF. CDR3 DNA: TGTGCCAGCAGCGTCCGGGGGAGCACAGATACGCAGTATTTT.

The chain combines TRBV4-1 with TRBJ1-5; possible D gene TRBD1, 6 bases. V lost 0 bases and J lost 6, with 12 bases in between. In germline, CDR1 is MGHRA, CDR2 YSYEKL. The CDR3 extends over 15 amino acids. CDR3 DNA: TGCGCCAGCAGCCAAGACGGGGCAGGGGTTCAGCCCCAGCATTTT. This translates into CASSQDGAGVQPQHF.

The table lists this clonotype with many counts. The chain carries TRBV4-1 and TRBJ2-7; D tentatively fits TRBD1 or TRBD2 (5 bases each). CDR3 length: 15 residues. CDR1 and CDR2 (germline): MGHRA, YSYEKL. V lost 4 bases to trimming and J lost 3 bases, with 16 bases between them. The chain's CDR3 is CASSRDQNLGYEQYF. In nucleotides, the CDR3 is TGCGCCAGCAGCCGGGACCAAAACTTAGGCTACGAGCAGTACTTC.

The sample holds many counts of this clonotype. This chain joins TRBV7-2 and TRBJ2-5; D is undetermined. The length of the CDR3 is 12 residues. CDR1 SGHTA and CDR2 FQGNSA come from the germline V gene. Trimming cost V 4 bases and J 5 bases, with 8 bases left between them. CDR3 coding DNA: TGTGCCAGCAGCTACCCGCCGGAGACCCAGTACTTC. It codes for CASSYPPETQYF.

This clonotype was detected ten times or more. The rearrangement joins TRBV27 to TRBJ1-4; D is undetermined. V shed 4 bases and J shed 2 bases, with 14 bases lying between them. CDR3 size: 16 residues. Germline CDR1 reads MNHEY; CDR2 reads SMNVEV (reference sequence). The CDR3 loop reads CASSCRARETNEKLFF. CDR3 DNA: TGTGCCAGCAGTTGTAGAGCTAGGGAGACTAATGAAAAACTGTTTTTT.